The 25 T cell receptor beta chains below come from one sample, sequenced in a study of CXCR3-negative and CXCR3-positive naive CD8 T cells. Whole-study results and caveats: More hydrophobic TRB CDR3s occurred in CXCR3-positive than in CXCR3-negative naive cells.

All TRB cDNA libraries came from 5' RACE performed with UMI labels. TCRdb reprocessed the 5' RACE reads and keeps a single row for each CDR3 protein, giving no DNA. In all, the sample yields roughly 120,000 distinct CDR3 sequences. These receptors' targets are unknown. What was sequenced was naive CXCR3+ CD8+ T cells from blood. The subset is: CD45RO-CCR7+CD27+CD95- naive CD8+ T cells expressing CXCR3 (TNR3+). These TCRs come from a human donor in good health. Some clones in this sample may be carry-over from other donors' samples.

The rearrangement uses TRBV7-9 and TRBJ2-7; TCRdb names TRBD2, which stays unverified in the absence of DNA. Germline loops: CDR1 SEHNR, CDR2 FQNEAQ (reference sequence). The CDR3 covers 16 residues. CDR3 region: CASSPRLAVSSYEQYF.

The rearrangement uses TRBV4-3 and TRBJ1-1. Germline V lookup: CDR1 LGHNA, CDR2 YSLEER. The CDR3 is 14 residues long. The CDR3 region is CASSPGVLNTEAFF.

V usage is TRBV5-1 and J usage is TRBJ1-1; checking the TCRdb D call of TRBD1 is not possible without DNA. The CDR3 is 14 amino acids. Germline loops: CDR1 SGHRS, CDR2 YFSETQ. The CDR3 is CASSLGDGGAEAFF.

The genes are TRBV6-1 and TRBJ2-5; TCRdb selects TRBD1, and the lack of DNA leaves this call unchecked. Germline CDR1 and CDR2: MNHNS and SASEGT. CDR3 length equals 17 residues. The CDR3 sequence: CASSEDAGLVVRETQYF.

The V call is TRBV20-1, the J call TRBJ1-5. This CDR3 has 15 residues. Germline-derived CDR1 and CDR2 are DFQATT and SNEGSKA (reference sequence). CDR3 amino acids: CSAREALLSNQPQHF.

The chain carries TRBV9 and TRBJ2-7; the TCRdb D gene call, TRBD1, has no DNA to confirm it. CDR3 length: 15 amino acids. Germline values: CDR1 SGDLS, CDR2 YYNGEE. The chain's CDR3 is CASSPGGTYTYEQYF. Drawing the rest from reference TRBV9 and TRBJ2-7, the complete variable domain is DSGVTQTPKHLITATGQRVTLRCSPRSGDLSVYWYQQSLDQGLQFLIQYYNGEERAKGNILERFSAQQFPDLHSELNLSSLELGDSALYFCASSPGGTYTYEQYFGPGTRLTVT.

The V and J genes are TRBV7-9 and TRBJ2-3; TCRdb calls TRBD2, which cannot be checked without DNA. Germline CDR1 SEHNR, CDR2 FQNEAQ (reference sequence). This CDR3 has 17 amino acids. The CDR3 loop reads CASSLHRGLAGTDTQYF.

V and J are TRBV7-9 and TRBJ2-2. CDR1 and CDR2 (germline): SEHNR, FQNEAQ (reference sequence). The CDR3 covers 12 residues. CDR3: CASSFDSGELFF.

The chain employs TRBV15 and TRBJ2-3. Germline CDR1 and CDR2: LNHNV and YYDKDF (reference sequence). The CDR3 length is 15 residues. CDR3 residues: CATSRDLGVGDTQYF. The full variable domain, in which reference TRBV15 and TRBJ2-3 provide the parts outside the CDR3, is DAMVIQNPRYQVTQFGKPVTLSCSQTLNHNVMYWYQQKSSQAPKLLFHYYDKDFNNEADTPDNFQSRRPNTSFCFLDIRSPGLGDTAMYLCATSRDLGVGDTQYFGPGTRLTVL.

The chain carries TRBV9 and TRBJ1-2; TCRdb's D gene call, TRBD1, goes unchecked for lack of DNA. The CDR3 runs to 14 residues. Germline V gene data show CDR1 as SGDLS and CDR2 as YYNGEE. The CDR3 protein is CASSGGTGLGGYTF.

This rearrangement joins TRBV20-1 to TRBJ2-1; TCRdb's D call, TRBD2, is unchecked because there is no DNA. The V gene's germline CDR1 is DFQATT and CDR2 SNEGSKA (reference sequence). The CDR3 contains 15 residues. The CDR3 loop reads CSAREPSGSYNEQFF.

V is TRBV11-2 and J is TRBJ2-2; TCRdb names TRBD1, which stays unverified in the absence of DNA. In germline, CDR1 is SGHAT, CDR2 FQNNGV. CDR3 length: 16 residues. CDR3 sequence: CASSPTDRDRTGELFF. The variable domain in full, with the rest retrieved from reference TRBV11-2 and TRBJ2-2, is EAGVAQSPRYKIIEKRQSVAFWCNPISGHATLYWYQQILGQGPKLLIQFQNNGVVDDSQLPKDRFSAERLKGVDSTLKIQPAKLEDSAVYLCASSPTDRDRTGELFFGEGSRLTVL.

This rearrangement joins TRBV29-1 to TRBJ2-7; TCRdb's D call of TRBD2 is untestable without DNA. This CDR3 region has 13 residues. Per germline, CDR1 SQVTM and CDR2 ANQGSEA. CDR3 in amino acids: CSVLNRLSYEQYF.

The CDR3 sequence: CASSVSGTQETQYF. The J gene is TRBJ2-5, the V gene TRBV9. CDR3 length: 14 residues. Germline CDR1 and CDR2: SGDLS and YYNGEE.

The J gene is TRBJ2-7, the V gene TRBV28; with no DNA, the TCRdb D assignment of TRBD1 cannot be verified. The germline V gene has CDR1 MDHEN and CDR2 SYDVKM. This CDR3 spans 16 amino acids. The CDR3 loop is CASSTNRGWEGYEQYF. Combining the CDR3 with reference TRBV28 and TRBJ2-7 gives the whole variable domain DVKVTQSSRYLVKRTGEKVFLECVQDMDHENMFWYRQDPGLGLRLIYFSYDVKMKEKGDIPEGYSVSREKKERFSLILESASTNQTSMYLCASSTNRGWEGYEQYFGPGTRLTVT.

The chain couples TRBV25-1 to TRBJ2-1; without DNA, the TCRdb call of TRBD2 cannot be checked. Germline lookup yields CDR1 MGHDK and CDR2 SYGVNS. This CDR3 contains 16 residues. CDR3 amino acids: CASSELYSGSSYEQFF.

CDR3 region: CASSTHPDMTGNYGYTF. The chain has TRBV7-8 and TRBJ1-2. The V gene's germline CDR1 is SGHVS and CDR2 FQNEAQ. The CDR3 is 17 residues long.

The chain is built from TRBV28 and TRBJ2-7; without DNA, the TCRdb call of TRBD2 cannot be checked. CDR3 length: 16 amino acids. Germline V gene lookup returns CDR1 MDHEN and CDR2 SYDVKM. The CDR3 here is CASSFLGTSGIHEQYF.

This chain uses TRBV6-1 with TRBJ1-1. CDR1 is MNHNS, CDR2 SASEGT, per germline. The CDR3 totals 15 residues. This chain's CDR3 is CASRPDGYLNTEAFF.

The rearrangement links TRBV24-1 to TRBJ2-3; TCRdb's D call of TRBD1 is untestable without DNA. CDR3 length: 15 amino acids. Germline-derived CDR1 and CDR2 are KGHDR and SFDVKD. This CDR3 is CATSDLFSAADTQYF.

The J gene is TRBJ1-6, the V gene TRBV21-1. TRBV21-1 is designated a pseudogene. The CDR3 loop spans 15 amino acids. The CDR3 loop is CASSKYWPANSPLHF.

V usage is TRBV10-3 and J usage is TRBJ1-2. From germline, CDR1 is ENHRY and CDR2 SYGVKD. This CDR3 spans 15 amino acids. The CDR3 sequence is CAISESKTVNYGYTF.

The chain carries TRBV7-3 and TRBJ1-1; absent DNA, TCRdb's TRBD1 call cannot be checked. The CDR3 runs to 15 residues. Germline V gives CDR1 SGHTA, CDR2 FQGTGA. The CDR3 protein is CASSLLGGENTEAFF.

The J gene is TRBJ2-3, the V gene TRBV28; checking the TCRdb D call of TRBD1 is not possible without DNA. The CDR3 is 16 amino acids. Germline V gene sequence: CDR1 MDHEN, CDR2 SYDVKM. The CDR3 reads CASSLSFSGSADTQYF.

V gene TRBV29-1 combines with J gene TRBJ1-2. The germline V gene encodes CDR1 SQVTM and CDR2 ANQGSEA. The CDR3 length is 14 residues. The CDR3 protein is CSVDVADLNYGYTF.